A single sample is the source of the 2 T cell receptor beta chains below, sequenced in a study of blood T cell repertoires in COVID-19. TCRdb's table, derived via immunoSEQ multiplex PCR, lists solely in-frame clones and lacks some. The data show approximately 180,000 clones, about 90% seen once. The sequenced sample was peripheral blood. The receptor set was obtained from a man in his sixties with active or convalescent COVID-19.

DNA of the CDR3: TGTGCTAGTGGTTCGCCGGGACAGGGGGCCTACGAGCAGTACTTC. It encodes CASGSPGQGAYEQYF. The chain links TRBV12-5 to TRBJ2-7; TRBD1 aligns across 11 bases. This CDR3 has 15 residues. V was pared by 4 bases and J by 2 bases, with 4 bases of the junction left unmatched. CDR1 is LGHNT and CDR2 is FRNRAP in the germline V gene.

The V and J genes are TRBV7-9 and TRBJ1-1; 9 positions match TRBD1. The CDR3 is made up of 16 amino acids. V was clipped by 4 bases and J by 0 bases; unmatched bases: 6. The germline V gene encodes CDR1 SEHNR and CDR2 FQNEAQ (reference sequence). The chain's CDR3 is CASSSRDRGLNTEAFF. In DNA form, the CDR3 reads TGTGCCAGCAGCTCCCGAGACAGGGGGTTGAACACTGAAGCTTTCTTT.